This T cell receptor (beta chain) emerged from a study of cytomegalovirus exposure and HLA in healthy donors. PCR amplification relied on 60 Vbeta primers (plus 13 Jbeta primers). The method was immunoSEQ multiplex PCR; TCRdb's version includes in-frame clones alone and lacks a portion of them. The table has approximately 100,000 clones, more than 60% seen once; the top ten hold approximately 15%. This clone was picked up one time. These donors, healthy bone marrow donors, were studied. This sequence was found in a man aged 60 to 69 in good health and CMV-seropositive. The sequenced material came from PBMCs.

DNA for the CDR3: TGTGCCAGCAGAGAGGACGGACTCTATGGCTACACCTTC. This gives the protein CASREDGLYGYTF. The chain is built from TRBV5-5 and TRBJ1-2; D gene uncertain. Germline CDR1 reads SGHKS; CDR2 reads YYEKEE (reference sequence). This CDR3 region has 13 residues. With 5 bases removed from V and 4 bases from J, the gap between germline ends came to 12 bases.